The T cell receptor (beta chain) under discussion was sequenced for a study of T cells in women clearing cervical HPV infection (dated by TCRdb to 2017 to 2018). About the study as a whole: The cases were about two dozen women with histologically confirmed HPV16-related CIN3 or worse, and 2 of those women had invasive cancers. Cases had a median age of approximately 35 years and controls had a median age of around 40, with no significant differences in baseline characteristics. The approximately 26 controls were women who cleared a single incident HPV16 infection within 12 months without developing precancer or cancer. The parent cohort enrolled 10,000 or so women aged 18 or older in Guanacaste, Costa Rica, during about 1993 to 1994 and followed them for seven to eight years. Nested within Costa Rica's Guanacaste HPV Natural History Study, an exploratory proof-of-principle case-control study compared TCR repertoires across cervical HPV16 outcomes. Among cases, blood sampling came a median of roughly 140 days after lesion detection, with an interquartile range of about 85 to 230 days. Cases and controls were matched on age within five years and on year of sample collection. Five blinded duplicates per group were added as quality controls, so that 60 or so samples were obtained: around 50 participants and roughly ten replicates. Since only a few of the women had HLA typing available, the possibility that HLA type was acting as a confounder could not be ruled out. Blood from cases was collected at the visit where the lesion was first found, while blood from controls was collected once the infection could no longer be detected. On the study overall, not on this receptor specifically: Because of the cross-sectional design, the study could not determine whether the associations came before infection or resulted from infection, and neither effector/memory subsets nor HPV-specific T cells were isolated. Cases had lower TRBV6-7 relative abundance than controls (approximately 0.11% versus 0.16%; Bonferroni P = 0.0008). Random forest classifiers that combined richness and V gene abundances separated cases from controls with an estimated AUC of roughly 0.83. T-cell numbers per sample were unknown, so richness differences could reflect varying T-cell content rather than repertoire biology. Significantly higher TCR repertoire richness was observed in CIN3+ cases than in controls across sequencing depths, whereas no difference in evenness was found.

Every participant had a single incident cervical HPV16 infection, and women with prevalent HPV16 infections were excluded. Cervical HPV DNA was detected with MY09/MY11 PCR, and genotyping was done with dot-blot hybridization. Approximately 16 mL of heparinized blood were centrifuged, and the buffy coat was aliquoted, frozen at -30°C, then stored at -80°C. QIAGEN kits were used to extract genomic DNA from buffy coat specimens. The immunoSEQ assay used multiplex PCR to amplify TCR beta CDR3 regions from an average of roughly 1.2 ug of genomic DNA per sample. To correct primer bias, the assay used a complete synthetic TCR repertoire to set an amplification baseline. Amplicons were sequenced on the Illumina platform. Per the source publication's procedure: Error correction of the sequences involved clustering with frequency ratios plus a modified nearest-neighbor algorithm, after which the sequences were analyzed in the immunoSEQ Analyzer using IMGT gene definitions. At each rarefaction depth, TCR richness and evenness were averaged across 20 rarefaction repeats, and any sample with fewer sequences than the depth was left out. V, D and J gene relative abundances were compared between groups with Wilcoxon rank sum tests, applying FDR correction. For the blinded duplicates, the intraclass correlation was over 95% for TCR richness and averaged 76.4% across some 66 gene segments. Here the immuneACCESS table is served through TCRdb, limited to in-frame sequences with V and J called. Missing clones are a known gap in these copies; in checked studies unresolved V genes cover under half, and the rest lacks a known reason. The V and J calls and the clone size are those of that table, but D and trimming were determined from the DNA. The sample table gives 25,000 to 35,000 clones. The top ten clones comprise 6.5% to 8% of the sample.

The CDR3 holds 15 amino acids from the cysteine to the phenylalanine. The DNA covers only part of the CDR3, 36 bases in frame from base 1. CDR1 and CDR2, per the germline V gene, are SGHNT and YENEEA. Concerning this clone itself: What antigen it recognizes has not been identified. The read terminates 3 residues ahead of where the CDR3 ends, so the germline J gene completes it.

The sequenced sample consisted of blood buffy coat. The rearrangement joined TRBV11-3 to TRBJ2-4; TRBD1 matches 9 bases in the middle. This sequence originates from a woman between 18 and 70 years old with a cervical HPV16 infection that either progressed to CIN3+ or cleared (not recorded which). The CDR3 protein: CASSLATGGRETQYF. CDR3 DNA (partial): TGTGCCAGCAGCTTAGCAACAGGGGGCCGGGAGACT.